Each of the 18 T cell receptor beta chains below was sequenced from the same sample in a study of cytomegalovirus exposure and HLA in healthy donors. PCR was performed using 60 Vbeta and 13 Jbeta primers. The assay was immunoSEQ multiplex PCR, and TCRdb's table has in-frame clones only and misses some. The table shows 95,000 or so clones, with about 76% occurring only once. The sequenced sample was PBMCs. These receptors were obtained from a woman aged 70-85 years in good health and CMV-seropositive.

This chain uses TRBV19 with TRBJ1-1, with a tentative D call TRBD1 (6 bases). The V gene lost 6 bases and the J gene lost 11 bases, with 16 bases spanning the gap. The germline V gene has CDR1 LNHDA and CDR2 SQIVND (reference sequence). The CDR3 contains 12 residues. CDR3 sequence: CASSGGPGGAFF. DNA for the CDR3: TGTGCCAGTAGCGGGGGGCCCGGAGGGGCTTTCTTT. The full variable domain, completed using reference TRBV19 and TRBJ1-1, is DGGITQSPKYLFRKEGQNVTLSCEQNLNHDAMYWYRQDPGQGLRLIYYSQIVNDFQKGDIAEGYSVSREKKESFPLTVTSAQKNPTAFYLCASSGGPGGAFFGQGTRLTVV.

The chain combines TRBV7-2 with TRBJ2-3; D gene uncertain. Trimming took off 4 bases at V and 10 bases at J, with 9 bases between the two ends. CDR3 length: 11 residues. The germline V gene encodes CDR1 SGHTA and CDR2 FQGNSA. In DNA, the CDR3 is TGTGCCAGCAGCTCCCTGAGCGCGCAGTATTTT. This gives the protein CASSSLSAQYF. The whole variable domain, remainder taken from reference TRBV7-2 and TRBJ2-3, is GAGVSQSPSNKVTEKGKDVELRCDPISGHTALYWYRQSLGQGLEFLIYFQGNSAPDKSGLPSDRFSAERTGGSVSTLTIQRTQQEDSAVYLCASSSLSAQYFGPGTRLTVL.

This clone was picked up one time. This CDR3 reads CASNTGGTEAFF. In DNA, the CDR3 is TGTGCCAGCAACACAGGGGGCACTGAAGCTTTCTTT. The chain uses TRBV9 and TRBJ1-1, with TRBD1 matching 8 bases. The CDR3 runs to 12 residues. Germline CDR1 SGDLS, CDR2 YYNGEE. V was clipped by 6 bases and J by 4 bases; unmatched bases: 2.

V usage is TRBV4-1 and J usage is TRBJ2-7; 8 nucleotides match TRBD1. Germline V CDR1 and CDR2: MGHRA, YSYEKL. This CDR3 has 15 amino acids. Trimming cost V 3 bases and J 9 bases; bases outside gene matches: 13. The CDR3 region is CASSQQGQGALMQYF. The CDR3 DNA follows: TGCGCCAGCAGCCAGCAAGGGCAGGGGGCGCTTATGCAGTACTTC.

The rearrangement joins TRBV9 to TRBJ2-5, with a tentative D call TRBD2 (6 bases). The germline CDR1 and CDR2 sequences are SGDLS and YYNGEE. Trimming cost V 4 bases and J 4 bases, with 14 bases left between them. CDR3 size: 14 residues. The CDR3 loop is CASSPRTNGETQYF. The CDR3 DNA sequence: TGTGCCAGCAGCCCGCGGACTAATGGAGAGACCCAGTACTTC.

This clone turned up a few times. CDR3 DNA: TGTGCCAGCAGTGACTCAGCGGGGTTCAATGAGCAGTTCTTC. Protein sequence: CASSDSAGFNEQFF. V gene TRBV6-4 combines with J gene TRBJ2-1, with TRBD2 identical over 7 bases. The trim removed 0 bases at V and 6 bases at J, leaving 2 bases unmatched. Germline loops: CDR1 MRHNA, CDR2 SNTAGT. CDR3 length: 14 amino acids.

The rearrangement uses TRBV5-5 and TRBJ1-4, with 7 bases lining up with TRBD1. V trimming: 1 base; J trimming: 0 bases; junction bases outside the gene matches: 3. CDR1 and CDR2 (germline): SGHKS, YYEKEE (reference sequence). The CDR3 has 16 amino acids. The CDR3 sequence is CASSLRQGATNEKLFF. Written as DNA, the CDR3 is TGTGCCAGCAGCTTGAGACAGGGAGCAACTAATGAAAAACTGTTTTTT. The whole variable domain, remainder taken from reference TRBV5-5 and TRBJ1-4, is DAGVTQSPTHLIKTRGQQVTLRCSPISGHKSVSWYQQVLGQGPQFIFQYYEKEERGRGNFPDRFSARQFPNYSSELNVNALLLGDSALYLCASSLRQGATNEKLFFGSGTQLSVL.

The chain has TRBV6-5 and TRBJ2-7; TRBD2 matches 7 bases. The CDR3 contains 14 residues. Germline CDR1 and CDR2: MNHEY and SVGAGI. With 6 bases clipped from V and 6 bases from J, the junction kept 11 bases outside the gene matches. The CDR3 bases are TGTGCCAGCAGCTTTGGCGGGAGCTCCCGCGAGCAGTACTTC. Translating it yields CASSFGGSSREQYF.

The chain is built from TRBV2 and TRBJ1-2; 9 positions agree with TRBD1. CDR1 is SNHLY, CDR2 FYNNEI, per germline. The CDR3 covers 15 residues. With 6 bases clipped from V and 7 bases from J, the junction kept 12 bases outside the gene matches. The CDR3 DNA reads TGTGCCAGCAGCCCCATGGGACAGGGATCGGTTGGCTACACCTTC. It is translated as CASSPMGQGSVGYTF.

This clone appeared a few times. V is TRBV16 and J is TRBJ1-1; D gene unclear. Deletions cut 0 bases from V and 0 bases from J, with 8 bases between. CDR1 and CDR2 from the germline V gene are KGHSY and FQNENV. The CDR3 covers 15 residues. The CDR3 DNA sequence: TGTGCCAGCAGCCAATCCCCCAGAATGAACACTGAAGCTTTCTTT. The encoded protein is CASSQSPRMNTEAFF.

This clone appeared a few times. The V gene is TRBV21-1, the J gene TRBJ1-5; the table's TRBD1 call for D was not verified on the DNA. TRBV21-1 is described as a pseudogene. The CDR3 is made up of 19 amino acids. The CDR3 DNA reads TGTGCCAGCAGCAAATCGATCGCCCACAGGGGGTTTAGCAATCAGCCCCAGCATTTT. Translated, it gives CASSKSIAHRGFSNQPQHF.

This clone was counted once. This rearrangement joins TRBV7-9 to TRBJ2-5, with a possible D match to TRBD2 (5 bases). CDR1 SEHNR and CDR2 FQNEAQ come from the germline V gene (reference sequence). The CDR3 runs to 14 residues. Trimming removed 0 bases at V and 5 bases at J, with 10 bases between. The CDR3 DNA reads TGTGCCAGCAGCTTAGCATTTTCGGGGGAGACCCAGTACTTC. This sequence encodes CASSLAFSGETQYF.

In this sample, this clone turned up a few times. Other DNA sequences in the same sample also yield this CDR3. J is TRBJ2-1 and V is TRBV5-1, with 7 bases identical to TRBD1. The V and J ends lost 0 bases and 0 bases, in that order; junction bases with no gene match: 0. The CDR3 covers 15 residues. Germline V gene lookup returns CDR1 SGHRS and CDR2 YFSETQ. The CDR3 bases are TGCGCCAGCAGCTTGGGACAGGGCTCCTACAATGAGCAGTTCTTC. This gives the protein CASSLGQGSYNEQFF.

This rearrangement joins TRBV28 to TRBJ2-3; 8 bases match TRBD1. Germline CDR1 is MDHEN and CDR2 is SYDVKM. The CDR3 runs to 16 residues. Trimming removed 5 bases from V and 4 bases from J; junction bases left unmatched: 11. Here the CDR3 DNA reads TGTGCCAGCAGTGCCCCGGGACAGGAACGACCAGATACGCAGTATTTT. Protein product: CASSAPGQERPDTQYF. The variable domain in full, completed from reference TRBV28 and TRBJ2-3, reads DVKVTQSSRYLVKRTGEKVFLECVQDMDHENMFWYRQDPGLGLRLIYFSYDVKMKEKGDIPEGYSVSREKKERFSLILESASTNQTSMYLCASSAPGQERPDTQYFGPGTRLTVL.

The V and J genes are TRBV4-2 and TRBJ2-5, with TRBD2 identical over 13 bases. The CDR3 spans 16 residues. Trimming took 1 base from V and 5 from J; bases not matched to a gene: 4. Germline CDR1 reads LGHNA; CDR2 reads YNFKEQ. The CDR3 loop reads CASSQGTSGGAETQYF. The CDR3 DNA follows: TGTGCCAGCAGCCAAGGAACTAGCGGGGGGGCCGAGACCCAGTACTTC.

The chain links TRBV19 to TRBJ1-5; 7 bases are a match to TRBD1. This CDR3 region has 16 residues. Losses at the gene ends were 8 bases for V and 1 base for J; bases not matched to a gene: 11. Germline V gene data show CDR1 as LNHDA and CDR2 as SQIVND (reference sequence). CDR3 loop: CASVPLGGLSNQPQHF. The CDR3 nucleotides read TGTGCCAGTGTTCCCCTAGGGGGCTTGAGCAATCAGCCCCAGCATTTT.

The rearrangement uses TRBV2 and TRBJ2-7, with D perhaps TRBD1 (6 bases). Germline-derived CDR1 and CDR2 are SNHLY and FYNNEI. The CDR3 totals 14 residues. The V and J ends lost 6 bases and 1 base respectively, with 13 bases between them. Here the CDR3 DNA reads TGTGCCAGCAGGGAGGACAGCCATTCCTACGAGCAGTACTTC. This translates into CASREDSHSYEQYF.

The sample holds a few counts of this clone. CDR3 amino acids: CASSYSVQTIRFF. CDR3 in DNA: TGTGCCAGCAGTTACTCGGTCCAGACTATACGGTTCTTC. This chain connects TRBV6-5 to TRBJ2-1; weak D call: TRBD2 (5 bases). CDR1 and CDR2 from the germline V gene are MNHEY and SVGAGI. Trimming removed 0 bases from V and 15 bases from J, with 15 bases in between. This CDR3 comprises 13 residues.